The clone carrying this TCR beta chain has just one count. The source of the sample is a study of PD-L1 blockade in urothelial cancer. The method was immunoSEQ multiplex PCR; TCRdb's version includes in-frame clones alone and lacks a portion of them. The repertoire includes approximately 100,000 clones, about 85% of them detected once, and 2% to 3% sits in the top ten. The study collected 1 to 8 samples per patient, pretreatment and on-treatment. Trimming pared 6 bases from V and 0 bases from J, leaving 9 bases between. The CDR3 covers 15 residues. Germline CDR1 and CDR2: MDHEN and SYDVKM. This chain links TRBV28 with TRBJ2-6; a possible D gene is TRBD1 (6 bases). The sample consisted of PBMCs, taken around atezolizumab (anti-PD-L1) treatment. This clonotype originated in a man aged 45-60 years with urothelial cancer. The CDR3 reads CASSFRGSGANVLTF. The DNA for the CDR3 is TGTGCCAGCAGCTTCAGGGGCTCTGGGGCCAACGTCCTGACTTTC.